This T cell receptor beta chain was identified during a study of blood T cells in healthy people across ages. Next came a second PCR, run for roughly 6 to 11 cycles, which used a sample-barcoded 5' primer along with a J-beta primer mix. TCRdb analysed the 5' RACE reads with MiXCR anew, one entry per CDR3 protein. The sample has roughly 800,000 distinct CDR3 sequences, nearly 60% seen once. V gave up 2 bases and J gave up 15 bases, with 17 bases separating them. The CDR3 spans 13 residues. Per germline, CDR1 MNHNY and CDR2 SVGAGI (reference sequence). Material: blood. The V call is TRBV6-6, the J call TRBJ1-5; D may be TRBD1 (6 bases). The sequence came from a man aged 25 to 40 in good health. CDR3 region: CASSYERDTLGHF. Here the CDR3 DNA reads TGTGCCAGCAGTTACGAAAGGGACACCCTTGGGCATTTT.